Listed here are 28 T cell receptor beta chains from one sample, sequenced in a study of graft-versus-host responses after intestinal transplantation. These receptors have no known antigen. Profiling relied on immunoSEQ multiplex PCR, and the TCRdb table lists in-frame clones only, not all of them. Here the sample spans 96,000 or so clones, around 90% being singletons. Sample: unstimulated CD4+ T cells sorted from spleen or lymph node cells, taken before intestinal transplant. Receptors were obtained from a human donor who received an intestinal transplant.

This clone is a singleton in its sample. The rearrangement uses TRBV19 and TRBJ2-2; 10 nucleotides match TRBD1. Germline CDR1 reads LNHDA; CDR2 reads SQIVND (reference sequence). This CDR3 has 18 residues. Trimming at V came to 3 bases and at J to 6 bases, leaving 13 bases not matched to a gene. This CDR3 reads CASSMLGTGEWWPGELFF. The CDR3 DNA reads as TGTGCCAGTAGTATGCTCGGGACAGGGGAGTGGTGGCCCGGGGAGCTGTTTTTT. The full variable domain, in which reference TRBV19 and TRBJ2-2 provide the parts outside the CDR3, is DGGITQSPKYLFRKEGQNVTLSCEQNLNHDAMYWYRQDPGQGLRLIYYSQIVNDFQKGDIAEGYSVSREKKESFPLTVTSAQKNPTAFYLCASSMLGTGEWWPGELFFGEGSRLTVL.

This clone was recorded once. The chain recombines TRBV18 with TRBJ1-5; a weak D match, TRBD1 (5 bases). CDR1 is KGHSH, CDR2 LQKENI, per germline. This CDR3 contains 18 residues. V was cut by 2 bases and J by 5 bases, with 22 bases left in between. The chain's CDR3 is CASSPVPMEEGSYQPQHF. The CDR3 DNA sequence: TGTGCCAGCTCACCAGTCCCCATGGAGGAGGGGAGTTATCAGCCCCAGCATTTT. Based on the CDR3 plus reference TRBV18 and TRBJ1-5, the full variable domain is NAGVMQNPRHLVRRRGQEARLRCSPMKGHSHVYWYRQLPEEGLKFMVYLQKENIIDESGMPKERFSAEFPKEGPSILRIQQVVRGDSAAYFCASSPVPMEEGSYQPQHFGDGTRLSIL.

The chain is built from TRBV29-1 and TRBJ2-5; tentatively, D is TRBD2 (6 bases). In germline, CDR1 is SQVTM, CDR2 ANQGSEA. The CDR3 is 18 residues long. Trimming removed 2 bases at V and 5 bases at J, with 27 bases between. In DNA form, the CDR3 reads TGCAGCGTTGAATACCGAAAATTTATAGGGACTCCACCTGAGACCCAGTACTTC. Its translation is CSVEYRKFIGTPPETQYF.

J is TRBJ2-1 and V is TRBV5-1; 11 bases align to TRBD2. The germline V gene encodes CDR1 SGHRS and CDR2 YFSETQ. V lost 1 base and J lost 0; bases outside the gene matches: 9. This CDR3 contains 19 residues. In nucleotides, the CDR3 is TGCGCCAGCAGCTTGCGTCCTAGCGGGAGGTTCCTCTCCTACAATGAGCAGTTCTTC. The encoded protein is CASSLRPSGRFLSYNEQFF. Using reference TRBV5-1 and TRBJ2-1 for the parts outside the CDR3, the full variable domain is KAGVTQTPRYLIKTRGQQVTLSCSPISGHRSVSWYQQTPGQGLQFLFEYFSETQRNKGNFPGRFSGRQFSNSRSEMNVSTLELGDSALYLCASSLRPSGRFLSYNEQFFGPGTRLTVL.

The sample holds a few counts of this clone. The J gene is TRBJ1-6, the V gene TRBV10-2; possibly TRBD1 for D (5 bases). Trimming shortened V by 8 bases and J by 4 bases, and 9 bases separated the two germline ends. Per the germline V gene, CDR1 is WSHSY and CDR2 is SAAADI. The CDR3 has 13 residues. The CDR3 spells CASSRDYNSPLHF. CDR3 in DNA: TGCGCCAGCTCCAGGGATTATAATTCACCCCTCCACTTT.

The chain couples TRBV5-1 to TRBJ1-6; 7 bases match TRBD1. CDR3 length equals 14 residues. Per germline, CDR1 SGHRS and CDR2 YFSETQ. Losses at the gene ends were 4 bases for V and 6 bases for J; bases not matched to a gene: 4. The CDR3 DNA reads TGCGCCAGCAGCCCGGGACAGCTTAATTCACCCCTCCACTTT. It specifies CASSPGQLNSPLHF.

The chain uses TRBV9 and TRBJ1-2; 9 bases map to TRBD1. CDR1 and CDR2 (germline): SGDLS, YYNGEE. The trim removed 2 bases at V and 5 bases at J, leaving 1 base unmatched. CDR3 size: 13 residues. The CDR3 sequence is CASSVGQGYGYTF. The CDR3 DNA reads as TGTGCCAGCAGCGTCGGACAGGGGTATGGCTACACCTTC.

The V call is TRBV5-6, the J call TRBJ1-5; D is possibly TRBD1 (6 bases). The CDR3 is 16 residues long. Germline CDR1 reads SGHDT; CDR2 reads YYEEEE. The V end was cut by 4 bases, the J end by 1 base, with 15 bases between. CDR3 in amino acids: CASSPENRASNQPQHF. The CDR3 coding sequence is TGTGCCAGCAGCCCCGAAAACAGGGCCAGCAATCAGCCCCAGCATTTT.

The chain links TRBV5-1 to TRBJ2-1; 8 bases agree with TRBD2. CDR1 and CDR2 (germline): SGHRS, YFSETQ. CDR3 size: 15 residues. V lost 2 bases and J lost 2; bases outside the gene matches: 3. CDR3 in amino acids: CASSFTSGTYNEQFF. The CDR3 DNA reads as TGCGCCAGCAGCTTTACTAGCGGAACCTACAATGAGCAGTTCTTC.

This clone showed up just once. The rearrangement joins TRBV5-1 to TRBJ2-5; 9 positions match TRBD2. The V gene end was trimmed by 4 bases and the J gene end by 0 bases; junction bases not matched to a gene: 4. CDR1 and CDR2 (germline): SGHRS, YFSETQ. This CDR3 has 15 amino acids. This CDR3 reads CASSLAGGYQETQYF. CDR3 bases: TGCGCCAGCAGCCTGGCGGGGGGGTACCAAGAGACCCAGTACTTC.

The chain recombines TRBV7-6 with TRBJ2-1, with D possibly being TRBD1 (5 bases). CDR1 and CDR2 (germline): SGHVS, FNYEAQ. The V gene lost 5 bases and the J gene lost 0 bases, with 14 bases spanning the gap. This CDR3 spans 16 amino acids. The CDR3 DNA reads as TGTGCCAGCAGCACGGACACCCTAAGCTCCTACAATGAGCAGTTCTTC. Encoded protein: CASSTDTLSSYNEQFF.

The chain uses TRBV28 and TRBJ1-1; D call uncertain. V lost 1 base to trimming and J lost 3 bases, with 9 bases between them. This CDR3 comprises 14 residues. From germline, CDR1 is MDHEN and CDR2 SYDVKM. The CDR3 region is CASSLYQEDTEAFF. CDR3 nucleotide sequence: TGTGCCAGCAGTTTATACCAGGAGGACACTGAAGCTTTCTTT.

The chain is built from TRBV7-9 and TRBJ1-1; weak D call: TRBD1 (6 bases). The V end lost 0 bases, the J end lost 3 bases, and 8 bases lay between the germline ends. The CDR3 extends over 14 amino acids. CDR1 SEHNR and CDR2 FQNEAQ come from the germline V gene (reference sequence). The CDR3 DNA sequence: TGTGCCAGCAGCTTAGCGGGACACCACACTGAAGCTTTCTTT. Translated: CASSLAGHHTEAFF.

The V call is TRBV4-1, the J call TRBJ2-5; no firm D call. Germline V lookup: CDR1 MGHRA, CDR2 YSYEKL. Trimming took off 5 bases at V and 3 bases at J, with 13 bases between the two ends. The CDR3 totals 14 residues. In nucleotides, the CDR3 is TGCGCCAGCAGCTCCCCGGGTCGGGAAGAGACCCAGTACTTC. Encoded protein: CASSSPGREETQYF.

The chain combines TRBV2 with TRBJ2-2; weak D call: TRBD1 (5 bases). Germline lookup yields CDR1 SNHLY and CDR2 FYNNEI. The V end was cut by 4 bases, the J end by 4 bases, with 13 bases between. The CDR3 spans 15 residues. CDR3 region: CASSGLYTGTGELFF. The CDR3 DNA sequence: TGTGCCAGCAGTGGGCTGTACACAGGCACCGGGGAGCTGTTTTTT.

V gene TRBV7-2 combines with J gene TRBJ1-1; weak D call: TRBD1 (5 bases). The V and J ends lost 2 bases and 4 bases respectively, with 11 bases between them. This CDR3 comprises 14 residues. The germline V gene encodes CDR1 SGHTA and CDR2 FQGNSA. The CDR3 loop reads CASSLSTGVTEAFF. The CDR3 coding sequence is TGTGCCAGCAGCTTAAGTACGGGGGTCACTGAAGCTTTCTTT.

This rearrangement joins TRBV28 to TRBJ2-4, with TRBD2 as a possible D gene (6 bases). The CDR3 has 12 amino acids. Germline loops: CDR1 MDHEN, CDR2 SYDVKM. Between the trimmed V and J ends, which lost 8 bases and 6 bases, there was a span of 11 bases. CDR3 residues: CASAAGGNIQYF. The CDR3 coding sequence is TGTGCCAGCGCTGCCGGGGGAAACATTCAGTACTTC.

This chain links TRBV30 with TRBJ1-5; D is undetermined. The CDR3 has 13 residues. Trimming shortened V by 2 bases and J by 3 bases, and 8 bases separated the two germline ends. The germline gives CDR1 GTSNPN, CDR2 SVGIG (reference sequence). Here the CDR3 DNA reads TGTGCCTGGAGTAGCCGCCCCAATCAGCCCCAGCATTTT. It translates to CAWSSRPNQPQHF. The complete variable domain, with remaining parts taken from reference TRBV30 and TRBJ1-5, reads SQTIHQWPATLVQPVGSPLSLECTVEGTSNPNLYWYRQAAGRGLQLLFYSVGIGQISSEVPQNLSASRPQDRQFILSSKKLLLSDSGFYLCAWSSRPNQPQHFGDGTRLSIL.

This clone was recorded once. The J gene is TRBJ2-7, the V gene TRBV28, with 7 bases fitting TRBD2. In germline, CDR1 is MDHEN, CDR2 SYDVKM. The CDR3 is 15 residues long. Unmatched junction bases numbered 4, after V lost 2 bases and J lost 0 bases. This chain's CDR3 is CASSLGGVGSYEQYF. The CDR3 DNA reads as TGTGCCAGCAGTTTAGGGGGGGTTGGCTCCTACGAGCAGTACTTC.

V is TRBV5-1 and J is TRBJ2-5; D is possibly TRBD2 (7 bases). The CDR3 loop spans 15 amino acids. V lost 5 bases, J lost 1 base, and 15 bases lay in between. Germline lookup yields CDR1 SGHRS and CDR2 YFSETQ. CDR3 coding DNA: TGCGCCAGCAGTTTTGGGGGGGCGACCCAAGAGACCCAGTACTTC. Protein: CASSFGGATQETQYF.

The CDR3 nucleotides read TGTGCCAGCAGGGCCGACAGGGTGCCTGGAAACACCATATATTTT. Residues: CASRADRVPGNTIYF. The rearrangement uses TRBV6-5 and TRBJ1-3; 7 bases align to TRBD1. The CDR3 spans 15 residues. J gave up 2 bases and V 6 bases, and 7 bases lay outside the gene matches. CDR1 and CDR2 from the germline V gene are MNHEY and SVGAGI.

CDR3 in DNA: TGTGCCAGCAGCGTAGGCTCGGGGGATAGGGGTTCACCCCTCCACTTT. This sequence encodes CASSVGSGDRGSPLHF. The rearrangement links TRBV9 to TRBJ1-6; tentative D call: TRBD1 (5 bases). V was cut by 0 bases and J by 9 bases, with 16 bases left in between. The CDR3 loop spans 16 amino acids. Germline V gene sequence: CDR1 SGDLS, CDR2 YYNGEE.

The rearrangement links TRBV2 to TRBJ1-1, with a possible D match to TRBD1 (6 bases). The CDR3 has 15 residues. Per germline, CDR1 SNHLY and CDR2 FYNNEI. V was clipped by 7 bases and J by 1 base, with 16 bases between them. The CDR3 coding sequence is TGTGCCAGCAACGAGGCCGGGACAAAGAACACTGAAGCTTTCTTT. Its protein is CASNEAGTKNTEAFF.

The rearrangement uses TRBV19 and TRBJ2-7; possible D gene TRBD2, 6 bases. The V end was cut by 3 bases, the J end by 0 bases, with 18 bases between. Germline CDR1 and CDR2: LNHDA and SQIVND (reference sequence). CDR3 size: 17 residues. CDR3 sequence (DNA): TGTGCCAGTAGTATTGGGGACTCCAACCCGTTCTCCTACGAGCAGTACTTC. Protein: CASSIGDSNPFSYEQYF.

V usage is TRBV4-1 and J usage is TRBJ2-1, with 12 bases lining up with TRBD2. There are 17 residues in the CDR3. In germline, CDR1 is MGHRA, CDR2 YSYEKL. V dropped 3 bases and J dropped 5; count of bases not matched to a gene: 8. The CDR3 is CASSQWTSGTKNNEQFF. CDR3 nucleotides: TGCGCCAGCAGCCAGTGGACTAGCGGGACCAAAAACAATGAGCAGTTCTTC.

The chain employs TRBV30 and TRBJ1-6; D is uncertain. CDR1 is GTSNPN, CDR2 SVGIG, per germline (reference sequence). This CDR3 spans 17 amino acids. Trimming left V 8 bases short and J 0 bases short, with 20 bases between. The CDR3 DNA reads TGTGCCCTCGGGCGGGGAGCGATCAGCTCCTATAATTCACCCCTCCACTTT. Translating it yields CALGRGAISSYNSPLHF.

The rearrangement uses TRBV30 and TRBJ2-1, with 10 bases matching TRBD2. The CDR3 has 15 amino acids. V was pared by 1 base and J by 2 bases, with 2 bases of the junction left unmatched. CDR1 and CDR2 from the germline V gene are GTSNPN and SVGIG (reference sequence). CDR3: CAWSAGTSAYNEQFF. The CDR3 DNA follows: TGTGCCTGGAGTGCCGGGACTAGCGCCTACAATGAGCAGTTCTTC.

J is TRBJ2-7 and V is TRBV28, with 7 bases matching TRBD1. Looked up from germline, CDR1 is MDHEN and CDR2 is SYDVKM. V trimming: 5 bases; J trimming: 2 bases; junction bases outside the gene matches: 9. This CDR3 has 15 amino acids. DNA of the CDR3: TGTGCCAGCAGTCCACCCGGACAGGACCCCTACGAGCAGTACTTC. The encoded protein is CASSPPGQDPYEQYF.